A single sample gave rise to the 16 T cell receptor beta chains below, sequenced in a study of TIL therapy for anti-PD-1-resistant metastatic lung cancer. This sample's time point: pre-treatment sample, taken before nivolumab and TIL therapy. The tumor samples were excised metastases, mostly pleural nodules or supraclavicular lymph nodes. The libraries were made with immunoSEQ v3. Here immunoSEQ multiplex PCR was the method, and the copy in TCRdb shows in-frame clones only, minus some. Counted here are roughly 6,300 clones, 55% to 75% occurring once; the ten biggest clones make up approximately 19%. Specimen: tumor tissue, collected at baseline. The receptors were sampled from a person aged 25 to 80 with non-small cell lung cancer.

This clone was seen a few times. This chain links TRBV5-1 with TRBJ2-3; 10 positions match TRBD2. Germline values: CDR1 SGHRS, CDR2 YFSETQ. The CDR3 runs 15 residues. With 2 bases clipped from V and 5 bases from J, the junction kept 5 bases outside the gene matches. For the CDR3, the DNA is TGCGCCAGCAGCTTTTCTAGCGGGGGAGGAGATACGCAGTATTTT. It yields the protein CASSFSSGGGDTQYF. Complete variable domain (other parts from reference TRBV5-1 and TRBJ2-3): KAGVTQTPRYLIKTRGQQVTLSCSPISGHRSVSWYQQTPGQGLQFLFEYFSETQRNKGNFPGRFSGRQFSNSRSEMNVSTLELGDSALYLCASSFSSGGGDTQYFGPGTRLTVL.

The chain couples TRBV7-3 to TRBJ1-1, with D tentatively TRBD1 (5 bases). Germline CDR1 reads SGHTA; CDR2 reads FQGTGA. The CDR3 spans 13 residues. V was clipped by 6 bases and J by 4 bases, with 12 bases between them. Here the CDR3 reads CASRADSFTEAFF. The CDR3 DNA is TGTGCCAGCAGGGCTGACAGTTTCACTGAAGCTTTCTTT.

The DNA of the CDR3 is TGTGCCATCAGGGATGACAGGGGAGACGAAAAACTGTTTTTT. Its protein is CAIRDDRGDEKLFF. The V gene is TRBV10-3, the J gene TRBJ1-4; 8 nucleotides line up with TRBD1. The CDR3 is made up of 14 amino acids. CDR1 is ENHRY, CDR2 SYGVKD, per germline. Losses at the gene ends were 6 bases for V and 8 bases for J; bases not matched to a gene: 8.

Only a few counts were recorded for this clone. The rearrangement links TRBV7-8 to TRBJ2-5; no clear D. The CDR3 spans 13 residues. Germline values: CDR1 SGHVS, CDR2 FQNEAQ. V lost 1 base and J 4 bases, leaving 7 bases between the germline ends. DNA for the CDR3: TGTGCCAGCAGCTTAGGATCAGCAGAGACCCAGTACTTC. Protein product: CASSLGSAETQYF.

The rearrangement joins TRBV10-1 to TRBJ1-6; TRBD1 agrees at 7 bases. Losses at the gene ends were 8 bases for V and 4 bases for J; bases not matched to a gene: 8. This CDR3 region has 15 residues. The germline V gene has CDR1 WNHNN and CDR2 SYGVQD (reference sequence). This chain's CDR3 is CASCLGGQYNSPLHF. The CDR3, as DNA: TGCGCCAGCTGTCTCGGGGGACAGTATAATTCACCCCTCCACTTT.

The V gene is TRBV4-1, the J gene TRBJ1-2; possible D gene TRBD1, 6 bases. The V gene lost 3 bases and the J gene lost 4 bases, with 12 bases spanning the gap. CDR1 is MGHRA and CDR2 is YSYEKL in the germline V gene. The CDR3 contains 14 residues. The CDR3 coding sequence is TGCGCCAGCAGCCAGGGGGGCACAAGCTATGGCTACACCTTC. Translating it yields CASSQGGTSYGYTF.

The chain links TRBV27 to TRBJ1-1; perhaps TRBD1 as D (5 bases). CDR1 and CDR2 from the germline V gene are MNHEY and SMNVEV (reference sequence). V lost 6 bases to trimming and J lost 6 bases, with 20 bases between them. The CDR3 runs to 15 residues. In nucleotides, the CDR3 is TGTGCCAGCAGGCCGTCATGGGGGGGTAAAGCTGAAGCTTTCTTT. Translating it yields CASRPSWGGKAEAFF.

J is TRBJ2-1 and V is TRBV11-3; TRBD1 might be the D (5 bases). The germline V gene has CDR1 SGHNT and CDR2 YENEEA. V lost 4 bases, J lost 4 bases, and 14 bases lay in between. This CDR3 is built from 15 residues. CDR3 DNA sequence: TGTGCCAGCAGCTCCTCGGCAGGGATTTACAATGAGCAGTTCTTC. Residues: CASSSSAGIYNEQFF.

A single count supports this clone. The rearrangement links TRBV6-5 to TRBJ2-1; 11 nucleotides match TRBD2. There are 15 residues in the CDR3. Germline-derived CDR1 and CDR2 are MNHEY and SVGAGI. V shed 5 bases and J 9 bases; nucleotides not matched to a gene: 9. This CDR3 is CASSKLAGVKGEQFF. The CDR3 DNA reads TGTGCCAGCAGTAAACTAGCGGGAGTAAAGGGTGAGCAGTTCTTC.

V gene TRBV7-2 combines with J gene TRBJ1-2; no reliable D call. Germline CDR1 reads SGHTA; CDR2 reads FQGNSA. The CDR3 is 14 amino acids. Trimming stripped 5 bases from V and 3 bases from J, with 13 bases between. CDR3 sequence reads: CASSPRRSDYGYTF. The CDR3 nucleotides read TGTGCCAGCAGCCCGCGGAGGTCGGACTATGGCTACACCTTC. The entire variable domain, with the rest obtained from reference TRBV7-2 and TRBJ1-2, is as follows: GAGVSQSPSNKVTEKGKDVELRCDPISGHTALYWYRQSLGQGLEFLIYFQGNSAPDKSGLPSDRFSAERTGGSVSTLTIQRTQQEDSAVYLCASSPRRSDYGYTFGSGTRLTVV.

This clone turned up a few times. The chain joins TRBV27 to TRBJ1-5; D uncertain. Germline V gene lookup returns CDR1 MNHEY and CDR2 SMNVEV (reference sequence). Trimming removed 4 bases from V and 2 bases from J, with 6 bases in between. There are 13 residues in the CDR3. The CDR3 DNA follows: TGTGCCAGCAGTTCCGTGGGCAATCAGCCCCAGCATTTT. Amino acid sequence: CASSSVGNQPQHF.

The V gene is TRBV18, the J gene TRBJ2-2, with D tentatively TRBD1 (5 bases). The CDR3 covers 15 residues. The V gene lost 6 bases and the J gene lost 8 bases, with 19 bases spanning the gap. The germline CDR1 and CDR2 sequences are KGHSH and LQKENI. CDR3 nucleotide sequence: TGTGCCAGCTCTCCCGAGACAGCCTTCCATGGGGAGCTGTTTTTT. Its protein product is CASSPETAFHGELFF.

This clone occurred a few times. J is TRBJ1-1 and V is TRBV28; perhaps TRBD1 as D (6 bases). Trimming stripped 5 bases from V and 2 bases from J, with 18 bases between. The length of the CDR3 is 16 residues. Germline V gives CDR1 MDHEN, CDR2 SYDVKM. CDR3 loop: CASSTFSGTINTEAFF. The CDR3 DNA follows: TGTGCCAGCAGTACCTTCTCCGGGACAATAAACACTGAAGCTTTCTTT. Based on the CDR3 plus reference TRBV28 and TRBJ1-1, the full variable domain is DVKVTQSSRYLVKRTGEKVFLECVQDMDHENMFWYRQDPGLGLRLIYFSYDVKMKEKGDIPEGYSVSREKKERFSLILESASTNQTSMYLCASSTFSGTINTEAFFGQGTRLTVV.

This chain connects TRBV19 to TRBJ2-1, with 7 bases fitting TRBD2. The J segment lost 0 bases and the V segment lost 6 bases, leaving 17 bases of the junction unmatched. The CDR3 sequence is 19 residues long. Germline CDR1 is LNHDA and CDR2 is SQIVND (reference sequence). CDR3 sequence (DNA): TGTGCCAGTAGGAAGAGCGGGACCAACTACCAGGTCTCCTACAATGAGCAGTTCTTC. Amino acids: CASRKSGTNYQVSYNEQFF.

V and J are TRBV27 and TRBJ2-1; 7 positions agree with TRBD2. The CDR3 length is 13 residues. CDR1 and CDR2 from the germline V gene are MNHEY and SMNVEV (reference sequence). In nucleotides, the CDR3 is TGTGCATCGCAGGGCGGGAGCTACAATGAGCAGTTCTTC. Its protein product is CASQGGSYNEQFF.

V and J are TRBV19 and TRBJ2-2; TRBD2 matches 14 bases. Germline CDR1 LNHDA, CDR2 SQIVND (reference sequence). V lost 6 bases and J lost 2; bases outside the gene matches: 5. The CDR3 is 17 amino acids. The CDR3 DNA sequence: TGTGCCAGTAGGGGAGGGACTAGCGGGAGAAACACCGGGGAGCTGTTTTTT. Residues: CASRGGTSGRNTGELFF.